The T cell receptor beta chain under discussion was sequenced for a study of T-cell memory formation after mild COVID-19. This clonotype was found a few times. Its cognate antigen is unknown. Findings of the study overall: The study found balanced CD4/CD8 in clones contracting day 15 to 85 and a CD4+ lean in later expanders. Day 37-peaking second-wave clones had unconfirmed SARS-CoV-2 specificity. Cross-reactive memory apparently joined, as some responding clones appeared in pre-infection memory.

cDNA libraries for TCR alpha and TCR beta, carrying sample barcodes and UMIs, came from 5'RACE with constant-segment primers. In TCRdb, the 5' RACE reads were re-called with MiXCR into one record per CDR3 protein. Among about 350,000 distinct CDR3 sequences, roughly 13% were seen once, and the ten largest hold 20% to 25%. From germline, CDR1 is SGHKS and CDR2 YYEKEE (reference sequence). The CDR3 is 16 amino acids. The V end was cut by 4 bases, the J end by 5 bases, with 18 bases between. This sequence joins TRBV5-5 and TRBJ1-4; D is uncertain. Material for sequencing was PBMCs or a T cell subset sorted from them (not recorded which). This TCR was sampled from a man aged 18-30 years who had mild COVID-19 (a few samples of this study predate the infection). Cell type and time point are not known. CDR3 amino acids: CASSPDAPSDNEKLFF. CDR3 coding DNA: TGTGCCAGCAGCCCCGATGCCCCCTCTGACAATGAAAAACTGTTTTTT.